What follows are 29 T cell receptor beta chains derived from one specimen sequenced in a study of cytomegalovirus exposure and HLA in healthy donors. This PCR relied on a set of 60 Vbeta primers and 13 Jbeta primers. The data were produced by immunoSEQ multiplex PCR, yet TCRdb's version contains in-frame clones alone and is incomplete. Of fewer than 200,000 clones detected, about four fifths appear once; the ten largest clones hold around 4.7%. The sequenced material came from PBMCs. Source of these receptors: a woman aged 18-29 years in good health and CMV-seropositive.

The chain's CDR3 is CASSPLSGSYEQYF. The CDR3 nucleotides are TGCGCCAGCAGCCCATTGAGCGGCTCCTACGAGCAGTACTTC. This sequence joins TRBV4-3 and TRBJ2-7, with D possibly TRBD2 on 5 matching bases. This CDR3 spans 14 amino acids. Trimming removed 4 bases from V and 0 bases from J, with 10 bases in between. CDR1 is LGHNA, CDR2 YSLEER, per germline.

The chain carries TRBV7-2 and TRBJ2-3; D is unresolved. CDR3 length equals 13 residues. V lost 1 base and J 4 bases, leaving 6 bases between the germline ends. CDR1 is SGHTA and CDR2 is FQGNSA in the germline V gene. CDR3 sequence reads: CASSLVAPDTQYF. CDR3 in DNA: TGTGCCAGCAGCTTAGTTGCGCCAGATACGCAGTATTTT.

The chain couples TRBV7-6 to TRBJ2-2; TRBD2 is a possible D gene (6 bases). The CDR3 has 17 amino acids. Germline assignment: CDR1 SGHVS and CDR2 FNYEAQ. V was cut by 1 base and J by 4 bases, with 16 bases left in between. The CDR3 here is CASSLGAGPFGTGELFF. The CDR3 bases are TGTGCCAGCAGCTTAGGGGCGGGACCCTTCGGCACCGGGGAGCTGTTTTTT.

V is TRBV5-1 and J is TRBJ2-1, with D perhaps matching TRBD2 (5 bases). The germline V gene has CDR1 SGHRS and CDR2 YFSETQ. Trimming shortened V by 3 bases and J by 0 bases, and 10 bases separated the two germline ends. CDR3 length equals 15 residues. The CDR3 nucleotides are TGCGCCAGCAGCTCGGACTCATCCTCCTACAATGAGCAGTTCTTC. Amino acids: CASSSDSSSYNEQFF.

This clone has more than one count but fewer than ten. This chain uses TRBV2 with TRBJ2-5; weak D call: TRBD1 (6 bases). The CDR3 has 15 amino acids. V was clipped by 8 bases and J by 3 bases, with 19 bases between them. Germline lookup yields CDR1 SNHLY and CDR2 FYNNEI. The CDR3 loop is CASRYAGTQKETQYF. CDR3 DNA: TGTGCCAGCCGTTACGCAGGGACACAAAAAGAGACCCAGTACTTC.

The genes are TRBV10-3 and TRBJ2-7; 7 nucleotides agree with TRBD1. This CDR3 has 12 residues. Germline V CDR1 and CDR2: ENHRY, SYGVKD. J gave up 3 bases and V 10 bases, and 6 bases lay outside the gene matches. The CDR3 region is CATRQGNYEQYF. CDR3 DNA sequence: TGTGCCACAAGACAGGGCAACTACGAGCAGTACTTC.

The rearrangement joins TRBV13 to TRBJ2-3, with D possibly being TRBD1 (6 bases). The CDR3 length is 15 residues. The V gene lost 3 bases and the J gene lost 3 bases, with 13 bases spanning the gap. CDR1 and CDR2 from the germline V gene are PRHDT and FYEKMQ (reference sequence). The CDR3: CASSLTGPRTDTQYF. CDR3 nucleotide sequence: TGTGCCAGCAGCTTGACAGGCCCACGGACAGATACGCAGTATTTT.

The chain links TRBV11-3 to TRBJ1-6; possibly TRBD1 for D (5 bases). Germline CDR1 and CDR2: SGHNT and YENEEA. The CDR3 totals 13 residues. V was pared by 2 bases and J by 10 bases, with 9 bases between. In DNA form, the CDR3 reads TGTGCCAGCAGCTTACACAGGTTGTCACCCCTCCACTTT. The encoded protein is CASSLHRLSPLHF.

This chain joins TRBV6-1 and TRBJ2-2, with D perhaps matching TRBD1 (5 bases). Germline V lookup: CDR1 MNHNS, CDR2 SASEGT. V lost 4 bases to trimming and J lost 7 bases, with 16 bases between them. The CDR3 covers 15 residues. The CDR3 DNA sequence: TGTGCCAGCAGTGGACCCGGTCGGCAGGGCGGGGAGCTGTTTTTT. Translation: CASSGPGRQGGELFF.

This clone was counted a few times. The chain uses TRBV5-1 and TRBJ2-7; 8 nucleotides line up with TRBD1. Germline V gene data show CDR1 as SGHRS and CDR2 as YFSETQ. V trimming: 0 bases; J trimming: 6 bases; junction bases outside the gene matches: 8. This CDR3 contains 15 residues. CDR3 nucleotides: TGCGCCAGCAGCTTGGACGGGACAGGCCCCCGCGAGCAGTACTTC. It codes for CASSLDGTGPREQYF.

CDR3 bases: TGTGCCAGCAGTTATTCGACAGCAACTAATGAAAAACTGTTTTTT. Amino acid sequence: CASSYSTATNEKLFF. The genes are TRBV6-6 and TRBJ1-4; a possible D gene is TRBD1 (5 bases). V dropped 3 bases and J dropped 0 bases, with 8 bases sitting between them. This CDR3 has 15 amino acids. CDR1 is MNHNY and CDR2 is SVGAGI in the germline V gene (reference sequence).

The CDR3 loop is CASTTSGGRGNTGELFF. The CDR3, as DNA: TGTGCCAGCACCACTTCGGGGGGTCGGGGAAACACCGGGGAGCTGTTTTTT. The chain uses TRBV27 and TRBJ2-2; 7 bases match TRBD2. Germline V gene lookup returns CDR1 MNHEY and CDR2 SMNVEV (reference sequence). Trimming removed 7 bases from V and 2 bases from J; junction bases left unmatched: 13. The length of the CDR3 is 17 residues.

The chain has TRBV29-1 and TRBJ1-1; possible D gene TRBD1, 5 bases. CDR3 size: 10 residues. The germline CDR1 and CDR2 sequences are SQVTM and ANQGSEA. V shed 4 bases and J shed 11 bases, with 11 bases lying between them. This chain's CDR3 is CSVGTPPAFF. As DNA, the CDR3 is TGCAGCGTTGGGACACCCCCTGCTTTCTTT.

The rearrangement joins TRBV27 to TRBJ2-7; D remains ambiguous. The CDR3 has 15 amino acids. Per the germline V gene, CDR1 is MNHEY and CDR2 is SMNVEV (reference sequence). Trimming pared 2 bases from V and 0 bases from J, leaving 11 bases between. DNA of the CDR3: TGTGCCAGCAGTTTACAGTGGGCAGTCTCCTACGAGCAGTACTTC. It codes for CASSLQWAVSYEQYF.

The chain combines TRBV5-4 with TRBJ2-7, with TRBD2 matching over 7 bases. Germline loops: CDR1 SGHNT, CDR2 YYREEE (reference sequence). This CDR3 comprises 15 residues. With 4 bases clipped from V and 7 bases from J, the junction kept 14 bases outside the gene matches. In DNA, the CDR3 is TGTGCCAGCAGCCGGTCGGCGGGGGACCTGAGGGAGCAGTACTTC. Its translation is CASSRSAGDLREQYF.

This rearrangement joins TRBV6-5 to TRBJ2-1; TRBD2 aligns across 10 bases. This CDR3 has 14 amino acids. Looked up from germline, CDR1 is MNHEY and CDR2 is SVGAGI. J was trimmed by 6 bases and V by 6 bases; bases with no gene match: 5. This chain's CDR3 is CASRQGLAINEQFF. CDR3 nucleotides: TGTGCCAGCAGACAGGGACTAGCGATCAATGAGCAGTTCTTC.

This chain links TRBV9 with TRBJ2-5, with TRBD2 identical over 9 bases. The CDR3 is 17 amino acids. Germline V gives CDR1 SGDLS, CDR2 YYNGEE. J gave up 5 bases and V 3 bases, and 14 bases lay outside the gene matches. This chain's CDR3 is CASSERTGTSTPETQYF. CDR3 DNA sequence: TGTGCCAGCAGCGAGAGAACCGGGACTAGCACCCCTGAGACCCAGTACTTC.

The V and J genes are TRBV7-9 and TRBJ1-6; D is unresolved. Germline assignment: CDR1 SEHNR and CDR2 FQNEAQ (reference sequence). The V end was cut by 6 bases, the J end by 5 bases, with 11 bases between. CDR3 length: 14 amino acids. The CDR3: CASSPGLNNSPLHF. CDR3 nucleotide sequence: TGTGCCAGCAGTCCCGGACTTAATAATTCACCCCTCCACTTT.

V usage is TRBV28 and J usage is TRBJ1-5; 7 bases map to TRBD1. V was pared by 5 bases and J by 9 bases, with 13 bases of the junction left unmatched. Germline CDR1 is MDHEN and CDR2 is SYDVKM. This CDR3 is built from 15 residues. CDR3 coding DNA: TGTGCCAGCAGTAACAGGGGCCGGCGGGGGGTGCCCCAGCATTTT. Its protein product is CASSNRGRRGVPQHF.

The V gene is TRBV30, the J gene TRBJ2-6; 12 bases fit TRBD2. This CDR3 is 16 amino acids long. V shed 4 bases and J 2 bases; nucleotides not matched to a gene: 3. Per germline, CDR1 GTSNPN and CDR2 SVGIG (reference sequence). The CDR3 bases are TGTGCCTGGACGGGACTAGCGGGTGCTGGGGCCAACGTCCTGACTTTC. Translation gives CAWTGLAGAGANVLTF. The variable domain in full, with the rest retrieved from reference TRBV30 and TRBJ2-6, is SQTIHQWPATLVQPVGSPLSLECTVEGTSNPNLYWYRQAAGRGLQLLFYSVGIGQISSEVPQNLSASRPQDRQFILSSKKLLLSDSGFYLCAWTGLAGAGANVLTFGAGSRLTVL.

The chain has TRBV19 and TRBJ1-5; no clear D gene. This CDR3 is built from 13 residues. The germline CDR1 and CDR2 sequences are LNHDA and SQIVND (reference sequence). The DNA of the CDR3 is TGTGCGGGAGGACCGGAGGGCAATCAGCCCCAGCATTTT. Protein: CAGGPEGNQPQHF.

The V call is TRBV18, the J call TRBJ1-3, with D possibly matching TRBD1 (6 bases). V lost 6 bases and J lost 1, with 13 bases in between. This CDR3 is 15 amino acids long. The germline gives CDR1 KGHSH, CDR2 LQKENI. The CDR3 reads CASSPDSSSGNTIYF. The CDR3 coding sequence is TGTGCCAGCTCGCCGGACAGCTCTTCTGGAAACACCATATATTTT.

The CDR3 DNA reads TGTGCCACCGGGAATCGGGGAGACACCGGGGAGCTGTTTTTT. It translates to CATGNRGDTGELFF. The chain joins TRBV28 to TRBJ2-2; TRBD2 might be the D (5 bases). This CDR3 spans 14 amino acids. Germline V gene sequence: CDR1 MDHEN, CDR2 SYDVKM. V lost 10 bases and J 3 bases, leaving 15 bases between the germline ends.

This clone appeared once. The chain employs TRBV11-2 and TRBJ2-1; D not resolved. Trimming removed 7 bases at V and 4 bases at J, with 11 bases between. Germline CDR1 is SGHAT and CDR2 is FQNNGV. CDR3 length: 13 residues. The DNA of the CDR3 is TGTGCCAGCAACGATGCGCGGTACAATGAGCAGTTCTTC. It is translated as CASNDARYNEQFF. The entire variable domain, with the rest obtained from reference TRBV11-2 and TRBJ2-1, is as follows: EAGVAQSPRYKIIEKRQSVAFWCNPISGHATLYWYQQILGQGPKLLIQFQNNGVVDDSQLPKDRFSAERLKGVDSTLKIQPAKLEDSAVYLCASNDARYNEQFFGPGTRLTVL.

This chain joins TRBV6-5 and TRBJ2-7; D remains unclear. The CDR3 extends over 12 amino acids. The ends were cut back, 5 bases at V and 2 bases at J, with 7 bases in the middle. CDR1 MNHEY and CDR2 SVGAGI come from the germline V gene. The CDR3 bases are TGTGCCAGCAGTGGGCCCGCCTACGAGCAGTACTTC. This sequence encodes CASSGPAYEQYF.

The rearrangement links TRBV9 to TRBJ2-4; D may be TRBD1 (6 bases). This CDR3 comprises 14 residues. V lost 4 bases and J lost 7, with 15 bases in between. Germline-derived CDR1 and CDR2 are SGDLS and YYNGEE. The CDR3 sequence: CASSLPGARNIQYF. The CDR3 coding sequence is TGTGCCAGCAGCCTTCCAGGGGCCCGTAACATTCAGTACTTC.

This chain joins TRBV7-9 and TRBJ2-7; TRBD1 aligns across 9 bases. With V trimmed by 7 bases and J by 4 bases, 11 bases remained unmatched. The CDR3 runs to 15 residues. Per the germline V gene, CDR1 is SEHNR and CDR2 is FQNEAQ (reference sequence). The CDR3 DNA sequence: TGTGCCAGCACCACAGAGGGACAGGGAGAGTACGAGCAGTACTTC. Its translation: CASTTEGQGEYEQYF.

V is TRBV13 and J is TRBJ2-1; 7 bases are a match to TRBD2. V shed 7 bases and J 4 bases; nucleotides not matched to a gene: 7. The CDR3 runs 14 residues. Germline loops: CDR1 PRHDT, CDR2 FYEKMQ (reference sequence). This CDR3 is CASTYPGGYNEQFF. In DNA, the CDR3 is TGTGCCAGCACCTACCCGGGAGGATACAATGAGCAGTTCTTC.

DNA of the CDR3: TGTGCCAGCAGCAGGGAATCACCCCTCCACTTT. Its protein is CASSRESPLHF. This chain connects TRBV6-4 to TRBJ1-6, with a possible D match to TRBD1 (5 bases). CDR3 size: 11 residues. Trimming removed 6 bases from V and 10 bases from J, with 7 bases in between. Germline CDR1 is MRHNA and CDR2 is SNTAGT.